What follows describes a single TCR beta chain. What it binds is unknown. Assay used: immunoSEQ multiplex PCR; TCRdb lists only in-frame clones, some missing. The sample yields approximately 2,200 clones, more than 25% seen once. The CDR3 is made up of 17 amino acids. In germline, CDR1 is LNHDA, CDR2 SQIVND (reference sequence). Trimming took 7 bases from V and 7 from J; bases not matched to a gene: 18. This record comes from a study of T cells in localized non-small cell lung cancer. Overall study findings and caveats: Tumor trailed uninvolved adjacent lung in T cell clonality, which peaked there.

The specimen was normal lung tissue next to the tumor, collected before any cancer treatment. This chain connects TRBV19 to TRBJ1-2; 10 bases agree with TRBD1. This TCR derives from a female donor aged 60 or older with stage I squamous cell lung carcinoma. The CDR3 spells CASTHRDRGPSGAGYTF. The DNA of the CDR3 is TGTGCCAGTACCCACCGGGACAGGGGCCCGTCTGGGGCTGGCTACACCTTC.